This T cell receptor beta chain was captured by sequencing in a study of blood T cell repertoires in COVID-19. For the study at large: Specimens from acute and convalescent COVID-19 originated in the United States, Italy and Spain.

V was clipped by 8 bases and J by 3 bases; unmatched bases: 9. The CDR3 contains 14 residues. CDR1 is SNHLY, CDR2 FYNNEI, per germline. In the study's own analysis: Reference gene primer amplification gave nucleated cell count estimates. Sequencing used immunoSEQ multiplex PCR; TCRdb keeps in-frame clones, though not all of them. V and J calls plus clone size are reproduced from that table; the DNA served to infer D and trimming. The data hold some 200,000 clones, with 80% to 85% observed a single time. Sequenced: peripheral blood. The chain recombines TRBV2 with TRBJ1-1, with 7 bases aligning to TRBD1. This receptor was taken from a woman between 25 and 40 years old who had recovered from COVID-19. The CDR3 spells CASSLEGADTEAFF. CDR3 coding DNA: TGTGCCAGCTCCCTGGAGGGGGCGGACACTGAAGCTTTCTTT.